The clone carrying this T cell receptor (beta chain) turned up a few times. Its specificity is not known. This sample is drawn from a study of human T cells and chemical hapten exposure. Study outcomes and limitations: As patch test score rose, PT1 expanded TCR counts tended to rise as well. Large CDR3 similarity clusters arose significantly more often from expanded TCRs than from controls.

Time point in this sample: patch test 1, 2 weeks after DPC sensitization. Treatment described: therapeutic diphenylcyclopropenone sensitization with weekly scalp DPC. TCRdb itself ran the RACE reads through MiXCR, one entry per CDR3 protein. The sample has about 120,000 distinct CDR3 sequences, around 10% seen once; the top ten hold around 1.4%. The length of the CDR3 is 16 residues. The ends lost 4 bases at V and 8 bases at J; junction bases unmatched: 15. Germline CDR1 is SGDLS and CDR2 is YYNGEE. The source material was whole blood, sampled in connection with sensitization to the hapten diphenylcyclopropenone (DPC). The sequence came from a woman in her forties or fifties with alopecia areata. Some clones in this sample may be carry-over from other donors' samples. V and J are TRBV9 and TRBJ1-2, with 9 bases that match TRBD1. The CDR3 DNA reads TGTGCCAGCAGCCCACTCGAGGGGACAGGGAGGCGAGGCTACACCTTC. Translated, it gives CASSPLEGTGRRGYTF.